The rows below give T cell receptor beta chains drawn from one sample of a study of blood T cell repertoires in COVID-19. Using immunoSEQ multiplex PCR, the repertoire was profiled, and TCRdb retains in-frame clones only, with some absent. In the table there are approximately 380,000 clones, 90% to 95% of which are singletons. Material: PBMCs or T cells enriched from blood (not recorded which). These receptor sequences come from a woman between 35 and 50 years old who had been exposed to COVID-19. Each CDR3 is given without its conserved first and last residue.

v_call cdr3_aa
TRBV9 ASSVVRPLNSPLH
TRBV2 ASSFGGLAAYEQY
TRBV7-2 ASSLRWDRADTEAF
TRBV6-1 ASSGLGLAEYNEQF
TRBV19 ASSTGGYGYT
TRBV7-3 ASSLRESTEAF
TRBV7-9 ASSLLGPTTGELF
TRBV2 ASSLAGARRQF
TRBV10-1 ASRKQANTGELF
TRBV4-1 ASSQVAGGNNEQF
TRBV11-3 ASSRRDNEQF
TRBV7-9 ASSLDGTNEKLF